Presented here are 11 T cell receptor beta chains from one specimen sequenced in a study of T cell responses to AZD1222 COVID-19 vaccine. This table comes from immunoSEQ multiplex PCR, and its TCRdb copy is limited to in-frame clones, with some not included. The repertoire holds more than 140,000 clones, with about 92% as singletons. Sequenced here: peripheral blood, sampled on day 0 of MenACWY control vaccination. All receptors come from an adult in good health.

This clone is a singleton in its sample. This rearrangement joins TRBV19 to TRBJ1-5; 9 bases agree with TRBD1. Germline V gives CDR1 LNHDA, CDR2 SQIVND (reference sequence). CDR3 length equals 16 residues. The V gene end was trimmed by 5 bases and the J gene end by 0 bases; junction bases not matched to a gene: 5. CDR3 in amino acids: CASSVDRGNSNQPQHF. DNA of the CDR3: TGTGCCAGTAGTGTTGACAGGGGGAATAGCAATCAGCCCCAGCATTTT. Together with reference TRBV19 and TRBJ1-5, the CDR3 gives the full variable domain: DGGITQSPKYLFRKEGQNVTLSCEQNLNHDAMYWYRQDPGQGLRLIYYSQIVNDFQKGDIAEGYSVSREKKESFPLTVTSAQKNPTAFYLCASSVDRGNSNQPQHFGDGTRLSIL.

The V gene is TRBV2, the J gene TRBJ1-1; D perhaps matches TRBD1 (6 bases). Trimming removed 8 bases at V and 6 bases at J, with 19 bases between. CDR1 and CDR2 from the germline V gene are SNHLY and FYNNEI. The CDR3 totals 14 residues. CDR3 region: CASSAEGGSSEAFF. The CDR3 region has the DNA TGTGCCAGCTCCGCCGAAGGGGGAAGCTCTGAAGCTTTCTTT.

The chain joins TRBV28 to TRBJ1-1; a weak D match, TRBD1 (6 bases). This CDR3 has 13 residues. V was trimmed by 5 bases and J by 1 base, leaving 8 bases between them. Per the germline V gene, CDR1 is MDHEN and CDR2 is SYDVKM. CDR3 amino acids: CASSVRGNTEAFF. DNA of the CDR3: TGTGCCAGCAGTGTCAGGGGGAACACTGAAGCTTTCTTT.

The V gene is TRBV2, the J gene TRBJ1-2; 7 bases align to TRBD1. The ends lost 7 bases at V and 4 bases at J; junction bases unmatched: 6. CDR1 SNHLY and CDR2 FYNNEI come from the germline V gene. The CDR3 is made up of 13 amino acids. This chain's CDR3 is CASIGTDAYGYTF. CDR3 coding DNA: TGTGCCAGCATAGGGACAGACGCCTATGGCTACACCTTC.

CDR3 region: CATQVGVLSSYEQYF. The CDR3 DNA reads TGTGCCACCCAGGTCGGTGTTCTGAGCTCCTACGAGCAGTACTTC. This chain connects TRBV15 to TRBJ2-7; no clear D. The CDR3 is made up of 15 amino acids. Between the trimmed V and J ends, which lost 8 bases and 0 bases, there was a span of 17 bases. Germline-derived CDR1 and CDR2 are LNHNV and YYDKDF (reference sequence).

This clone was counted a single time. The chain carries TRBV4-3 and TRBJ1-1, with 8 bases that match TRBD1. V gave up 2 bases and J gave up 6 bases; unmatched junction bases: 5. CDR1 and CDR2 (germline): LGHNA, YSLEER. CDR3 length: 14 amino acids. The CDR3 sequence: CASSQFTGGAEAFF. The CDR3 DNA reads as TGCGCCAGCAGCCAATTTACAGGGGGGGCTGAAGCTTTCTTT.

This chain connects TRBV5-4 to TRBJ1-3, with no clear D. Trimming removed 4 bases from V and 3 bases from J, with 5 bases in between. This CDR3 has 12 residues. Germline CDR1 is SGHNT and CDR2 is YYREEE (reference sequence). The CDR3 protein is CASSERGNTIYF. For the CDR3, the DNA is TGTGCCAGCAGCGAGCGTGGAAACACCATATATTTT.

The V and J genes are TRBV15 and TRBJ1-5; D remains unclear. The CDR3 covers 13 residues. Germline V gene lookup returns CDR1 LNHNV and CDR2 YYDKDF (reference sequence). V dropped 0 bases and J dropped 1 base, with 1 base sitting between them. Written as DNA, the CDR3 is TGTGCCACCAGCAGAGAGAGCAATCAGCCCCAGCATTTT. Translation: CATSRESNQPQHF.

Only one count was recorded for this clone. J is TRBJ2-7 and V is TRBV2; D is perhaps TRBD1 (6 bases). Per germline, CDR1 SNHLY and CDR2 FYNNEI. CDR3 length: 14 residues. The V end lost 10 bases, the J end lost 3 bases, and 19 bases lay between the germline ends. Here the CDR3 reads CAIQRDKYYYEQYF. In DNA form, the CDR3 reads TGTGCCATTCAACGGGACAAGTATTACTACGAGCAGTACTTC.

The sample holds a few counts of this clone. J is TRBJ1-2 and V is TRBV3-1 (or the pseudogene TRBV3-2); the D gene is possibly TRBD1 (5 bases). The CDR3 runs to 18 residues. CDR1 and CDR2 from the germline V gene are LGHDT and YNNKEL (reference sequence). The V and J ends lost 0 bases and 5 bases respectively, with 22 bases between them. The CDR3 nucleotides read TGTGCCAGCAGCCAAGATCGGGCCAGGGATAACAGATGGTATGGCTACACCTTC. Translating it yields CASSQDRARDNRWYGYTF.

This clone appeared a single time. V usage is TRBV10-3 and J usage is TRBJ2-1; TRBD2 is a possible D gene (6 bases). The V and J ends lost 10 bases and 5 bases respectively, with 15 bases between them. The CDR3 is 13 amino acids. In germline, CDR1 is ENHRY, CDR2 SYGVKD. CDR3 amino acids: CATINGRNNEQFF. The CDR3 DNA reads as TGTGCCACCATTAACGGGAGAAACAATGAGCAGTTCTTC.